Below, 21 T cell receptor beta chains from the same sample are listed, as sequenced in a study of blood T cell repertoires in COVID-19. Sequencing used immunoSEQ multiplex PCR; TCRdb keeps in-frame clones, though not all of them. The table has under 95,000 clones, around 88% seen once; the top ten hold roughly 5.4%. The sequenced sample consisted of peripheral blood. Receptor source: a man aged 60-69 years with acute or convalescent COVID-19.

This CDR3 reads CASSPAGRTPANYGYTF. DNA of the CDR3: TGTGCCAGCAGCCCCGCCGGCAGGACACCAGCTAACTATGGCTACACCTTC. The gene calls are TRBV11-2 and TRBJ1-2, with a possible D match to TRBD1 (5 bases). V lost 5 bases, J lost 0 bases, and 19 bases lay in between. The CDR3 contains 17 residues. Germline V CDR1 and CDR2: SGHAT, FQNNGV.

The chain joins TRBV6-1 to TRBJ1-6, with a tentative D call TRBD1 (6 bases). CDR1 and CDR2 from the germline V gene are MNHNS and SASEGT. V shed 2 bases and J shed 8 bases, with 16 bases lying between them. The CDR3 consists of 16 residues. The CDR3 coding sequence is TGTGCCAGCAGTGAATATGGGCGGACAGAAGATTCACCCCTCCACTTT. Encoded protein: CASSEYGRTEDSPLHF.

V is TRBV7-3 and J is TRBJ1-1; TRBD1 agrees at 10 bases. V lost 3 bases to trimming and J lost 0 bases; unmatched junction nucleotides: 4. From germline, CDR1 is SGHTA and CDR2 FQGTGA. The CDR3 consists of 16 residues. CDR3 loop: CASSLGDRGLNTEAFF. The CDR3 region has the DNA TGTGCCAGCAGCTTGGGGGACAGGGGCCTGAACACTGAAGCTTTCTTT. Complete variable domain (other parts from reference TRBV7-3 and TRBJ1-1): GAGVSQTPSNKVTEKGKYVELRCDPISGHTALYWYRQSLGQGPEFLIYFQGTGAADDSGLPNDRFFAVRPEGSVSTLKIQRTERGDSAVYLCASSLGDRGLNTEAFFGQGTRLTVV.

This chain links TRBV6-5 with TRBJ2-1, with 10 bases lining up with TRBD1. The CDR3 covers 14 residues. Losses at the gene ends were 6 bases for V and 6 bases for J; bases not matched to a gene: 5. CDR1 is MNHEY and CDR2 is SVGAGI in the germline V gene. The CDR3 loop is CASRGGQGPNEQFF. The CDR3 DNA is TGTGCCAGCAGGGGGGGACAGGGGCCCAATGAGCAGTTCTTC.

V usage is TRBV7-2 and J usage is TRBJ2-7, with D hard to call. CDR1 and CDR2 (germline): SGHTA, FQGNSA. V lost 8 bases and J lost 7, with 21 bases in between. There are 14 residues in the CDR3. Here the CDR3 DNA reads TGTGCCAGCCGCTATACCCAGATGGCAGGAGAGCAGTACTTC. This translates into CASRYTQMAGEQYF.

The J gene is TRBJ2-1, the V gene TRBV27; 11 positions agree with TRBD2. Germline V gives CDR1 MNHEY, CDR2 SMNVEV (reference sequence). V gave up 5 bases and J gave up 4 bases; unmatched junction bases: 7. The CDR3 is 16 residues long. The CDR3 here is CASSPVTSGGYNEQFF. The CDR3 DNA reads TGTGCCAGCAGTCCAGTAACTAGCGGGGGATACAATGAGCAGTTCTTC.

The J gene is TRBJ1-1, the V gene TRBV28; TRBD1 aligns across 10 bases. This CDR3 comprises 16 residues. CDR1 MDHEN and CDR2 SYDVKM come from the germline V gene. Trimming took 5 bases from V and 5 from J; bases not matched to a gene: 11. The DNA for the CDR3 is TGTGCCAGCAGTCCCTTCTTAGGACAGGGGGGTACTGAAGCTTTCTTT. Amino acids: CASSPFLGQGGTEAFF.

The chain has TRBV11-2 and TRBJ1-3; a weak D match, TRBD1 (5 bases). The V end lost 0 bases, the J end lost 2 bases, and 8 bases lay between the germline ends. Germline assignment: CDR1 SGHAT and CDR2 FQNNGV. This CDR3 spans 15 amino acids. CDR3 in amino acids: CASSLDPGTGNTIYF. The CDR3 nucleotides read TGTGCCAGCAGCTTAGATCCAGGGACTGGAAACACCATATATTTT.

The chain has TRBV6-5 and TRBJ1-2; TRBD1 might be the D (5 bases). Germline-derived CDR1 and CDR2 are MNHEY and SVGAGI. V was pared by 6 bases and J by 2 bases, with 16 bases between. This CDR3 comprises 15 residues. CDR3 DNA sequence: TGTGCCAGCAGCCAAGGGGTCAGCTTAAACTATGGCTACACCTTC. Its translation: CASSQGVSLNYGYTF.

The J gene is TRBJ1-4, the V gene TRBV30; unclear D gene. This CDR3 contains 11 residues. Looked up from germline, CDR1 is GTSNPN and CDR2 is SVGIG (reference sequence). Trimming left V 8 bases short and J 2 bases short, with 6 bases between. CDR3 loop: CARSTNEKLFF. The CDR3 coding sequence is TGTGCCCGGTCGACTAATGAAAAACTGTTTTTT. Full variable domain (missing parts from reference TRBV30 and TRBJ1-4): SQTIHQWPATLVQPVGSPLSLECTVEGTSNPNLYWYRQAAGRGLQLLFYSVGIGQISSEVPQNLSASRPQDRQFILSSKKLLLSDSGFYLCARSTNEKLFFGSGTQLSVL.

This clone was counted a single time. This chain links TRBV30 with TRBJ1-5, with D possibly TRBD1 on 6 matching bases. The V gene lost 1 base and the J gene lost 0 bases, with 16 bases spanning the gap. Germline CDR1 reads GTSNPN; CDR2 reads SVGIG (reference sequence). The CDR3 is 17 residues long. CDR3 sequence: CAWSETGRGHSNQPQHF. CDR3 sequence (DNA): TGTGCCTGGAGTGAGACAGGCCGGGGCCATAGCAATCAGCCCCAGCATTTT. Based on the CDR3 plus reference TRBV30 and TRBJ1-5, the full variable domain is SQTIHQWPATLVQPVGSPLSLECTVEGTSNPNLYWYRQAAGRGLQLLFYSVGIGQISSEVPQNLSASRPQDRQFILSSKKLLLSDSGFYLCAWSETGRGHSNQPQHFGDGTRLSIL.

A note on this clone: Other DNA sequences in the sample encode the same CDR3. This chain joins TRBV4-3 and TRBJ2-1, with 10 bases fitting TRBD2. The germline gives CDR1 LGHNA, CDR2 YSLEER. With 1 base clipped from V and 7 bases from J, the junction kept 4 bases outside the gene matches. The CDR3 has 15 residues. CDR3 sequence: CASSQGTSGVNEQFF. The CDR3 DNA follows: TGCGCCAGCAGCCAAGGGACTAGCGGTGTAAATGAGCAGTTCTTC.

The V call is TRBV5-4, the J call TRBJ1-6; D may be TRBD1 (5 bases). Germline CDR1 reads SGHNT; CDR2 reads YYREEE (reference sequence). The CDR3 length is 16 residues. V dropped 3 bases and J dropped 8 bases, with 18 bases sitting between them. The CDR3 protein is CASSSSTTGLYSPLHF. As DNA, the CDR3 is TGTGCCAGCAGCTCCTCTACCACGGGACTCTATTCACCCCTCCACTTT.

The CDR3 DNA follows: TGTGCCAGCAGGGCACCGGGACAGGGCACAGATACGCAGTATTTT. Amino acid sequence: CASRAPGQGTDTQYF. The V gene is TRBV7-2, the J gene TRBJ2-3; TRBD1 matches at 8 bases. This CDR3 spans 15 amino acids. J gave up 1 base and V 6 bases, and 6 bases lay outside the gene matches. The germline V gene has CDR1 SGHTA and CDR2 FQGNSA.

J is TRBJ1-1 and V is TRBV6-5, with 7 bases matching TRBD1. This CDR3 is built from 15 residues. V gave up 6 bases and J gave up 1 base; unmatched junction bases: 8. Germline V lookup: CDR1 MNHEY, CDR2 SVGAGI. In DNA, the CDR3 is TGTGCCAGCAGCCCCCGAGGGACAGAGAACACTGAAGCTTTCTTT. This translates into CASSPRGTENTEAFF.

The chain's CDR3 is CASSRSGLKETQYF. CDR3 coding DNA: TGTGCCAGCAGTCGTTCGGGACTAAAAGAGACCCAGTACTTC. The chain carries TRBV11-3 and TRBJ2-5, with 7 positions matching TRBD2. The V gene's germline CDR1 is SGHNT and CDR2 YENEEA. Trimming at V came to 6 bases and at J to 3 bases, leaving 7 bases not matched to a gene. The CDR3 runs 14 residues.

The chain joins TRBV2 to TRBJ2-1; 9 bases are shared with TRBD1. CDR1 and CDR2 (germline): SNHLY, FYNNEI. This CDR3 region has 16 residues. The ends lost 5 bases at V and 3 bases at J; junction bases unmatched: 8. CDR3 nucleotide sequence: TGTGCCAGCAGTTTGTCCGGGACAGGGATCTACAATGAGCAGTTCTTC. Amino acid sequence: CASSLSGTGIYNEQFF.

The V call is TRBV5-1, the J call TRBJ2-7; 8 positions match TRBD1. Germline values: CDR1 SGHRS, CDR2 YFSETQ. The CDR3 length is 16 residues. The junction had 8 bases not matched to a gene; V was cut back by 3 bases and J by 0 bases. CDR3 region: CASSSGQVISSYEQYF. DNA of the CDR3: TGCGCCAGCAGCTCGGGACAGGTAATTAGCTCCTACGAGCAGTACTTC.

This chain connects TRBV19 to TRBJ2-2, with 9 bases matching TRBD2. V was pared by 5 bases and J by 0 bases, with 4 bases of the junction left unmatched. Germline CDR1 and CDR2: LNHDA and SQIVND (reference sequence). The CDR3 has 16 amino acids. The CDR3 sequence is CASSRAGGTNTGELFF. CDR3 nucleotide sequence: TGTGCCAGTAGTCGAGCGGGGGGTACGAACACCGGGGAGCTGTTTTTT.

The rearrangement uses TRBV5-1 and TRBJ2-3, with 10 bases identical to TRBD2. V shed 3 bases, J shed 2 bases, and the junction held 6 bases outside the gene matches. The length of the CDR3 is 16 residues. Germline CDR1 reads SGHRS; CDR2 reads YFSETQ. CDR3: CASSSERGGNTDTQYF. CDR3 sequence (DNA): TGCGCCAGCAGCTCGGAGCGGGGGGGAAACACAGATACGCAGTATTTT.

V and J are TRBV7-2 and TRBJ2-1; D gene unclear. Germline CDR1 is SGHTA and CDR2 is FQGNSA. V was pared by 1 base and J by 4 bases, with 5 bases between. CDR3 size: 13 residues. The CDR3 sequence: CASSLETYNEQFF. The CDR3 coding sequence is TGTGCCAGCAGCTTAGAGACATACAATGAGCAGTTCTTC.